This is a list of T cell receptor beta chains from one sample in a study of cytomegalovirus exposure and HLA in healthy donors. TCRdb's table, derived via immunoSEQ multiplex PCR, lists solely in-frame clones and lacks some. The sample lists more than 95,000 clones, roughly 80% occurring once. Sample: PBMCs. Every receptor here comes from a woman aged 40-49 years in good health and CMV-seronegative. Each CDR3 is given with its conserved first and last residue. D genes are given only for firm matches. Not all rows give a size; the values are once, few, many and, for expanded clones, a class.

clone_size,d_call,v_call,j_call,cdr3_nt,cdr3_aa
NA,TRBD1,TRBV5-1,TRBJ1-2,TGCGCCAGCAGCTTGTCACGCCTAACAGGGGACGGCTACACCTTC,CASSLSRLTGDGYTF
NA,NA,TRBV19,TRBJ1-5,TGTGCCAGTAGCTCTGCGGGTCTTAGCAATCAGCCCCAGCATTTT,CASSSAGLSNQPQHF
few,TRBD2,TRBV6-4,TRBJ2-3,TGTGCCAGCAGTGTCGTAGCGGGGAGCACAGATACGCAGTATTTT,CASSVVAGSTDTQYF
NA,NA,TRBV19,TRBJ1-1,TGTGCCAGTAGTACCAACAGAAACACTGAAGCTTTCTTT,CASSTNRNTEAFF
NA,TRBD1,TRBV28,TRBJ1-4,TGTGCCAGCAGTTCGACAGGGAGGTACGAAAAACTGTTTTTT,CASSSTGRYEKLFF
NA,TRBD2,TRBV28,TRBJ2-1,TGTGCCAGCAGTTCGCGACTAGCGGGTAAGCAGTTCTTC,CASSSRLAGKQFF
NA,NA,TRBV28,TRBJ2-7,TGTGCCAGCAGTTTCCTTGTGAGGGTGAACTCCTACGAGCAGTACTTC,CASSFLVRVNSYEQYF
NA,NA,TRBV7-2,TRBJ2-2,TGTGCCAGCACCCGAGGGGGGAACACCGGGGAGCTGTTTTTT,CASTRGGNTGELFF
NA,TRBD1,TRBV18,TRBJ2-7,TGTGCCAGCTCACGCCCGGGACAGGGGATCCACGAGCAGTACTTC,CASSRPGQGIHEQYF
NA,NA,TRBV5-6,TRBJ1-2,TGTGCCAGCAGCACAAGGGGGTGGGACTATGGCTACACCTTC,CASSTRGWDYGYTF
once,NA,TRBV11-2,TRBJ2-3,TGTGCCAGCAGCTTGTGGGACTCCAGGGCTACGCAGTATTTT,CASSLWDSRATQYF
NA,NA,TRBV9,TRBJ2-6,TGTGCCAGCAGCCCCCTTCCTGCTGGGGCCAACGTCCTGACTTTC,CASSPLPAGANVLTF
NA,TRBD1,TRBV5-4,TRBJ1-1,TGTGCCAGCAGCTTGGCCGGGACAGCGAACACTGAAGCTTTCTTT,CASSLAGTANTEAFF
NA,TRBD2,TRBV19,TRBJ2-1,TGTGCCAGTAGTCCGCGACTAGCGGGAGGGCCGAGGCTCAATGAGCAGTTCTTC,CASSPRLAGGPRLNEQFF
NA,TRBD2,TRBV7-9,TRBJ2-7,TGTGCCAGCAGCCCATCCAGCGGGAACGAGCAGTACTTC,CASSPSSGNEQYF
NA,TRBD1,TRBV6-1,TRBJ1-1,TGTGCCAGCAGTTCCTTAGACAGGGCGAACACTGAAGCTTTCTTT,CASSSLDRANTEAFF
few,TRBD2,TRBV18,TRBJ2-4,TGTGCCAGCTCACCACCCGGCGGGAGGGCCGAAAACATTCAGTACTTC,CASSPPGGRAENIQYF
NA,NA,TRBV28,TRBJ1-4,TGTGCCAGCAGTTCATGGGGTGGCCGGAGAGAACTGTTTTTT,CASSSWGGRRELFF
NA,NA,TRBV7-6,TRBJ2-2,TGTGCCAGCAGCTTATCGGGAATCGCCGGGGAGCTGTTTTTT,CASSLSGIAGELFF
NA,TRBD2,TRBV19,TRBJ2-3,TGTGCCAGTAGTAAGGGACTAGCGGGAGGTACGCAGTATTTT,CASSKGLAGGTQYF
NA,TRBD2,TRBV4-1,TRBJ2-7,TGCGCCAGCAGCCCCCGGCGGGGGGTTTCCTACGAGCAGTACTTC,CASSPRRGVSYEQYF
NA,TRBD1,TRBV5-1,TRBJ2-1,TGCGCCAGCAGCTTGGTGCCAGGGGGCAATGAGCAGTTCTTC,CASSLVPGGNEQFF
NA,NA,TRBV7-9,TRBJ2-7,TGTGCCAGCGTCGGTGCGGCGGGCGGGTTCTACGAGCAGTACTTC,CASVGAAGGFYEQYF
NA,NA,TRBV6-1,TRBJ2-3,TGTGCCAGCAGTGAAGTTTTAGGAGGGGCTAGCACAGATACGCAGTATTTT,CASSEVLGGASTDTQYF
NA,TRBD1,TRBV4-3,TRBJ1-1,TGCGCCAGCAGCCAAGGTGGGTACGGGACAGAAGGTTCGAACACTGAAGCTTTCTTT,CASSQGGYGTEGSNTEAFF
NA,TRBD1,TRBV6-5,TRBJ2-7,TGTGCCAGCATAAACGTACAGGGGAGCTACGAGCAGTACTTC,CASINVQGSYEQYF
NA,NA,TRBV4-3,TRBJ2-7,TGCGCCAGCAGCCAGGATAGAGGAGGGTCCTACGAGCAGTACTTC,CASSQDRGGSYEQYF
NA,TRBD2,TRBV7-2,TRBJ2-7,TGTGCCAGCAGCTCAGGACTAGCGGGAGTATACGAGCAGTACTTC,CASSSGLAGVYEQYF
NA,TRBD1,TRBV7-9,TRBJ2-1,TGTGCCAGCAGCTTGGGGGGGACAGGGGGAGAGGACAATGAGCAGTTCTTC,CASSLGGTGGEDNEQFF
NA,NA,TRBV19,TRBJ2-1,TGTGCCAGTAGCCCTTTACTTTACAATGAGCAGTTCTTC,CASSPLLYNEQFF
NA,NA,TRBV11-2,TRBJ1-1,TGTGCCAGCAGCGCAGACGTGGGGGGAAGAACTGAAGCTTTCTTT,CASSADVGGRTEAFF
NA,TRBD1,TRBV6-1,TRBJ1-1,TGTGCCAGCAGTCCTCAGGGGGCCTTAAACACTGAAGCTTTCTTT,CASSPQGALNTEAFF
NA,NA,TRBV5-4,TRBJ2-6,TGTGCCAGCAGCTTCGGTAGCCTCTCTGGGGCCAACGTCCTGACTTTC,CASSFGSLSGANVLTF
NA,NA,TRBV7-8,TRBJ1-4,TGTGCCAGCAGCCCTAACGGGGAAAAACTGTTTTTT,CASSPNGEKLFF
NA,NA,TRBV28,TRBJ2-7,TGTGCCAGCAGTTCACCTCAACAGGGCTACGAGCAGTACTTC,CASSSPQQGYEQYF
NA,NA,TRBV5-1,TRBJ1-2,TGCGCCAGCAGCCTCTACAGTGACTATGGCTACACCTTC,CASSLYSDYGYTF
NA,NA,TRBV7-9,TRBJ1-1,TGTTCCAGCAGCTTAGGTCGCGAGGTTGCTTTCTTT,CSSSLGREVAFF
NA,TRBD2,TRBV7-2,TRBJ2-7,TGTGCCAGCAGCTTGGTACTAGCGGGAGGCTCCTACGAGCAGTACTTC,CASSLVLAGGSYEQYF
few,TRBD2,TRBV11-2,TRBJ2-2,TGTGCCAGCAGCAAAGGACTAGCGGGAAGAGTTGGCGGGGAGCTGTTTTTT,CASSKGLAGRVGGELFF
NA,TRBD1,TRBV7-9,TRBJ1-2,TGTGCCAGCACCGCCGCCCCTGGGACAGCCTATGGCTACACCTTC,CASTAAPGTAYGYTF
once,TRBD2,TRBV28,TRBJ2-7,TGTGCCAGCAGTTTGGGGGGGGGCGAGCAGTACTTC,CASSLGGGEQYF
NA,TRBD1,TRBV15,TRBJ1-5,TGTGCCACCAGCGCCCTATCGACAGGGGCCCTAAGAATGAATCAGCCCCAGCATTTT,CATSALSTGALRMNQPQHF
few,TRBD2,TRBV10-3,TRBJ2-7,TGTGCCATCAGCCAACTAGCGGGAGGGCGGCAGTACGAGCAGTACTTC,CAISQLAGGRQYEQYF
NA,TRBD2,TRBV19,TRBJ2-1,TGTGCCAGTAGCCTAGCGGGATACAATGAGCAGTTCTTC,CASSLAGYNEQFF
NA,TRBD1,TRBV2,TRBJ2-4,TGTGCCAGCAGTAAGGGACAGGCCCTTCAAAACATTCAGTACTTC,CASSKGQALQNIQYF